This T cell receptor (beta chain) is drawn from a study of blood T cell repertoires in COVID-19. Across the whole study: COVID-19 samples from acute and convalescent phases originated in the United States, Italy and Spain. Nucleic acid was either cDNA or gDNA, and it came from T cells, B-cell-depleted T cells, or PBMCs.

Authors' analysis steps: Estimated nucleated cell counts came from reference gene primer amplification. The assay was immunoSEQ multiplex PCR, and TCRdb's table has in-frame clones only and misses some. V and J calls and clone size follow that table, whereas D and trimming were derived from the DNA. The table has 200,000 to 250,000 clones, roughly nine tenths seen once. The CDR3 runs 12 residues. Germline-derived CDR1 and CDR2 are SGHAT and FQDESV (reference sequence). V was trimmed by 4 bases and J by 4 bases, leaving 7 bases between them. This receptor was identified in a man aged 60 to 75 with acute or convalescent COVID-19. The sequencing input was peripheral blood. This rearrangement joins TRBV11-1 to TRBJ1-1; D possibly corresponds to TRBD1 (5 bases). CDR3 loop: CASSSTVTEAFF. As DNA, the CDR3 is TGTGCCAGCAGCTCGACAGTCACTGAAGCTTTCTTT.